This TCR beta chain originates from a study of blood T cell repertoires in COVID-19. Across the whole study: Samples came from the United States, Italy and Spain, spanning acute and convalescent COVID-19. The analysed material was cDNA or gDNA that came from T cells, B-cell-depleted T cells, or PBMCs.

Authors' methods: Scientists estimated how many nucleated cells there were by amplifying reference gene primers. The repertoire was sequenced with immunoSEQ multiplex PCR; TCRdb's copy has only in-frame clones and lacks some. Clone size and V and J calls were adopted from that table, with D and trimming inferred from the DNA. Counted here are fewer than 350,000 clones, roughly nine tenths occurring once; the ten biggest clones make up approximately 10%. The CDR3 consists of 13 residues. Trimming left V 3 bases short and J 7 bases short, with 12 bases between. Looked up from germline, CDR1 is DFQATT and CDR2 is SNEGSKA (reference sequence). This clone was recorded a few times.

This sequence joins TRBV20-1 and TRBJ1-4; tentative D call: TRBD1 (6 bases). The receptor was isolated from a man aged 35 to 55 with active or convalescent COVID-19. The specimen sequenced was peripheral blood. In DNA, the CDR3 is TGCAGTGCTAGTTTAGGGACACTTGAAAAACTGTTTTTT. It encodes CSASLGTLEKLFF.